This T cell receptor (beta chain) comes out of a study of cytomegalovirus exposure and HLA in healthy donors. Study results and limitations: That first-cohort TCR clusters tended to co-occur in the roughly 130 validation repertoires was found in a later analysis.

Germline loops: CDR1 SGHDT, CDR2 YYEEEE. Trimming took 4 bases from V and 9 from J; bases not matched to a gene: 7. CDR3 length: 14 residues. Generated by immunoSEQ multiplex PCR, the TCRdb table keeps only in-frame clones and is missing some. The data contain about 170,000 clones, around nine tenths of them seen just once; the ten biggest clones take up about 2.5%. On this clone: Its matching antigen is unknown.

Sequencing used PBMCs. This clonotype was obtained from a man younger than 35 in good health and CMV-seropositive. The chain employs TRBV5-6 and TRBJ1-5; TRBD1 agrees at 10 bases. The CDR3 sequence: CASSAGTGAVPQHF. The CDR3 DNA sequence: TGTGCCAGCAGCGCGGGGACAGGGGCGGTGCCCCAGCATTTT.